This T cell receptor (beta chain) was sequenced for a study of human T cells and chemical hapten exposure (dated by TCRdb to about 2021). Study-level background: For sensitization, 2% DPC in acetone was applied to an approximately 2 cm by approximately 2 cm area of upper inner arm skin. Throughout the approximately 25-week study period, patients were also given weekly therapeutic DPC doses on the scalp. Patch testing was done on the upper back using Finn chambers containing 0.01% DPC, and results were scored after 6 days according to International Contact Dermatitis Research Group standards. The mostly female patient cohort included alopecia areata with under or over 50% scalp involvement, alopecia totalis and alopecia universalis. Libraries were pooled for sequencing, and per-sample TCR yields varied mainly because of small differences in library volumes within the pool. The study tracked peripheral blood TCR repertoire changes in vivo during primary and secondary sensitization to the hapten diphenylcyclopropenone (DPC) in alopecia patients. Blood samples were taken from patients before sensitization (week 0) and at 2, 6 and about 24 weeks after DPC sensitization. Blood for TCR sequencing was provided by twenty-nine alopecia patients at one to four time points (pre-sensitization, 2, 6 and 24 weeks). Points the paper makes about the study in general: After repeated subsampling, the strength of the expansion versus patch-test correlation and the threshold at which it became significant changed. Because every patient had alopecia, a presumed autoimmune disease, the patients' immune response might differ from that of healthy individuals. A positive correlation was found between the number of PT1 expanded TCRs and patch test score, with significance reached at thresholds 8, 16 and 32 but not 4. DPC sensitization did not change the number of TCRs with a frequency above 1 in 1000, and there was no evidence of changes in global repertoire structure. Expanded TCRs formed significantly more large CDR3 similarity clusters than pre-sensitization or healthy control sets, consistent with antigen-driven responses.

Taken with the paper, the label for time point translates to: pre-sensitization, week 0. According to the study, the label for this sample's treatment or condition signals: therapeutic diphenylcyclopropenone sensitization with weekly scalp DPC. At each patch-test visit, blood was drawn before the patch test was applied. Patients were eligible if aged 18 to 70, diagnosed with alopecia and judged suitable for DPC therapy, and pregnant patients were excluded. Total RNA was isolated from unfractionated whole blood collected in Tempus Blood RNA tubes. Library generation was performed with RACE. This sample was sequenced with a NextSeq 500. During library preparation, unique molecular identifiers were attached to individual cDNA molecules so that TCRs could be counted in a quantitative, reproducible way. From each blood RNA sample, both TCR alpha and TCR beta chains were sequenced. In the paper's pipeline: Samples had a median of approximately 93,000 TCRs, with a range from 23,224 to 690,600. The Decombinator software suite was used to annotate V, J and CDR3 in the TCR reads. For the PS versus PT1 abundance plots, all samples were subsampled to the same number of TCRs (28,000). Expanded TCRs were defined as absent before sensitization and observed at least eight times at the 2-week time point. TCRdb ran its own pipeline on the public reads, namely fastp trimming at Q25 and MiXCR clone calling, and kept in-frame beta chains. Rows are unified per CDR3 protein, each entry keeping the most common DNA and genes. The V and J calls, along with clone size, are taken from TCRdb and not from the paper's own processing. Present in this sample are approximately 320,000 distinct CDR3 sequences, about 5% of which were seen just once. Roughly 8.2% of the sample is in the top ten clones.

Between the V and J ends, shortened by 0 bases and 6 bases respectively, the junction contains 9 bases. CDR1 and CDR2 are read off the germline V gene as MNHEY and SVGEGT. From its cysteine to its phenylalanine, the CDR3 spans 14 amino acids. The sequence is cut down to CDR3 DNA, 42 bases in frame from base 1. Many counts were recorded for this clonotype. The specificity of this receptor is unknown. There are no base qualities to consult, and no much larger clone falls within one base. The clonotype originates from a woman younger than 35 with alopecia areata. Some clones in this sample may be carry-over from other donors' samples. The sequence is built from TRBV6-2 or TRBV6-3 and TRBJ2-1, with the D gene uncertain. The sequencing used whole blood, collected in connection with sensitization to the hapten diphenylcyclopropenone (DPC). The nucleotide sequence is given as TGTGCCAGCAGTTACTCGTCAGTAGCCAATGAGCAGTTCTTC. This yields the protein CASSYSSVANEQFF.